These 19 T cell receptor beta chains were sequenced from one sample in a study of blood T cell repertoires in COVID-19 (TCRdb year 2020). The library was produced with the immunoSEQ multiplex PCR assay. The source is immuneACCESS, and TCRdb retained only in-frame sequences with V and J called. Part of the clones is not carried over; for the studies checked, unresolved V genes explain less than half of this, and the remainder is unexplained. In this sample the table shows some 260,000 clones, around nine tenths of which occur a single time. In total, the top ten clones hold approximately 2% of the sample. Source material: PBMCs or T cells enriched from blood (not recorded which). The source of these receptors is a woman in her late teens or twenties who had recovered from COVID-19.

The chain links TRBV19 to TRBJ1-1; D gene uncertain. Germline loops: CDR1 LNHDA, CDR2 SQIVND (reference sequence). V lost 8 bases, J lost 0 bases, and 13 bases lay in between. This CDR3 has 14 residues. CDR3 bases: TGTGCCAGTCGGACTACAAATATGAACACTGAAGCTTTCTTT. Translation: CASRTTNMNTEAFF.

The rearrangement links TRBV4-2 to TRBJ1-5, with no clear D. Germline CDR1 and CDR2: LGHNA and YNFKEQ. The CDR3 length is 14 residues. With 3 bases removed from V and 4 bases from J, the gap between germline ends came to 10 bases. The CDR3 nucleotides are TGTGCCAGCAGCCAGCCCTCGGGGAATCAGCCCCAGCATTTT. Amino acids: CASSQPSGNQPQHF.

The chain couples TRBV11-1 to TRBJ2-3, with a tentative D call TRBD2 (6 bases). CDR1 and CDR2 from the germline V gene are SGHAT and FQDESV (reference sequence). The CDR3 length is 15 residues. V was trimmed by 0 bases and J by 1 base, leaving 8 bases between them. Written as DNA, the CDR3 is TGTGCCAGCAGCTTAGCGCGGGGAGGCACAGATACGCAGTATTTT. This translates into CASSLARGGTDTQYF.

CDR3 in DNA: TGTGCCAGCAGTTTAGGACAGGGACTGTTTTTT. Its translation is CASSLGQGLFF. This chain links TRBV12-3 or TRBV12-4 with TRBJ1-4; 7 bases align to TRBD1. V shed 1 base, J shed 13 bases, and the junction held 0 bases outside the gene matches. The CDR3 loop spans 11 amino acids.

This chain uses TRBV3-1 (or the pseudogene TRBV3-2) with TRBJ1-2; a possible D gene is TRBD1 (5 bases). This CDR3 is 15 amino acids long. Per the germline V gene, CDR1 is LGHDT and CDR2 is YNNKEL (reference sequence). V was trimmed by 1 base and J by 6 bases, leaving 15 bases between them. The DNA of the CDR3 is TGTGCCAGCAGCCAAGGGGAAGGGGTAATCAATGGCTACACCTTC. Encoded protein: CASSQGEGVINGYTF.

The chain carries TRBV7-8 and TRBJ1-2; 9 nucleotides align to TRBD1. V dropped 1 base and J dropped 8; count of bases not matched to a gene: 14. The CDR3 is 17 amino acids. Per the germline V gene, CDR1 is SGHVS and CDR2 is FQNEAQ. The CDR3 DNA reads TGTGCCAGCAGCTTAGGACCGGGACAGGGCGTGTTGGAAGGCTACACCTTC. Protein sequence: CASSLGPGQGVLEGYTF.

The chain joins TRBV18 to TRBJ1-1, with 10 bases lining up with TRBD1. Unmatched junction bases numbered 8, after V lost 4 bases and J lost 3 bases. Germline lookup yields CDR1 KGHSH and CDR2 LQKENI. This CDR3 has 16 amino acids. The CDR3 DNA follows: TGTGCCAGCTCACGGGACAGGGGAGGGGTGTACACTGAAGCTTTCTTT. Translating it yields CASSRDRGGVYTEAFF.

This chain connects TRBV10-3 to TRBJ1-6, with D possibly TRBD1 on 6 matching bases. V was clipped by 4 bases and J by 9 bases, with 10 bases between them. CDR3 size: 13 residues. Germline CDR1 reads ENHRY; CDR2 reads SYGVKD. CDR3 residues: CAISARGVSPLHF. The CDR3 DNA reads as TGTGCCATCAGTGCCAGGGGTGTTTCACCCCTCCACTTT.

V and J are TRBV5-1 and TRBJ2-5; D is ambiguous. From germline, CDR1 is SGHRS and CDR2 YFSETQ. The CDR3 is 14 residues long. Between the trimmed V and J ends, which lost 4 bases and 1 base, there was a span of 11 bases. This CDR3 is CASSPGGGQETQYF. CDR3 sequence (DNA): TGCGCCAGCAGCCCCGGCGGCGGCCAAGAGACCCAGTACTTC.

This chain joins TRBV19 and TRBJ2-1; 10 positions match TRBD2. The CDR3 consists of 17 residues. V lost 3 bases to trimming and J lost 5 bases; unmatched junction nucleotides: 10. Germline values: CDR1 LNHDA, CDR2 SQIVND (reference sequence). CDR3 sequence: CASSMILSSGRHNEQFF. The CDR3 nucleotides are TGTGCCAGTAGTATGATTTTGTCTAGCGGGAGACACAATGAGCAGTTCTTC. The variable domain in full, with the rest retrieved from reference TRBV19 and TRBJ2-1, is DGGITQSPKYLFRKEGQNVTLSCEQNLNHDAMYWYRQDPGQGLRLIYYSQIVNDFQKGDIAEGYSVSREKKESFPLTVTSAQKNPTAFYLCASSMILSSGRHNEQFFGPGTRLTVL.

The chain carries TRBV11-3 and TRBJ2-2; D possibly corresponds to TRBD1 (6 bases). CDR3 length equals 12 residues. The ends were cut back, 6 bases at V and 9 bases at J, with 11 bases in the middle. Germline lookup yields CDR1 SGHNT and CDR2 YENEEA. CDR3 bases: TGTGCCAGCAGTACCCGGGACAGGGAGCTGTTTTTT. Translated, it gives CASSTRDRELFF.

The chain couples TRBV27 to TRBJ1-2; 10 positions match TRBD1. The CDR3 totals 15 residues. V lost 0 bases to trimming and J lost 2 bases; unmatched junction nucleotides: 0. CDR1 MNHEY and CDR2 SMNVEV come from the germline V gene (reference sequence). CDR3 sequence reads: CASSLSGQGNYGYTF. For the CDR3, the DNA is TGTGCCAGCAGTTTATCGGGACAGGGGAACTATGGCTACACCTTC.

The chain has TRBV19 and TRBJ1-2; D perhaps matches TRBD1 (6 bases). CDR1 LNHDA and CDR2 SQIVND come from the germline V gene (reference sequence). The CDR3 contains 14 residues. V lost 5 bases and J lost 0, with 10 bases in between. The CDR3 loop reads CASSPGDPNYGYTF. As DNA, the CDR3 is TGTGCCAGTAGTCCAGGGGACCCTAACTATGGCTACACCTTC.

The chain employs TRBV13 and TRBJ1-3; maybe TRBD1 (5 bases). The CDR3 is made up of 15 amino acids. Germline V gene data show CDR1 as PRHDT and CDR2 as FYEKMQ (reference sequence). The ends were cut back, 1 base at V and 0 bases at J, with 7 bases in the middle. CDR3 region: CASSLATASGNTIYF. CDR3 coding DNA: TGTGCCAGCAGCTTAGCGACAGCCTCTGGAAACACCATATATTTT.

The chain has TRBV29-1 and TRBJ1-6, with D unclear. The CDR3 runs to 12 residues. Trimming removed 5 bases at V and 9 bases at J, with 11 bases between. Germline assignment: CDR1 SQVTM and CDR2 ANQGSEA. The CDR3 protein is CSVSSPGSPLHF. The DNA for the CDR3 is TGCAGCGTTTCCTCACCAGGTTCACCCCTCCACTTT.

This clone was recorded a few times. V is TRBV18 and J is TRBJ2-1; TRBD2 matches 8 bases. The CDR3 has 16 residues. The germline V gene has CDR1 KGHSH and CDR2 LQKENI. With V trimmed by 3 bases and J by 4 bases, 8 bases remained unmatched. For the CDR3, the DNA is TGTGCCAGCTCACCCCCTACTAGCGGTCCATACAATGAGCAGTTCTTC. Translated, it gives CASSPPTSGPYNEQFF.

This clone was counted once. The gene calls are TRBV2 and TRBJ2-7; D is unclear. CDR3 size: 13 residues. Trimming shortened V by 6 bases and J by 3 bases, and 12 bases separated the two germline ends. Germline V gene lookup returns CDR1 SNHLY and CDR2 FYNNEI. Here the CDR3 DNA reads TGTGCCAGCAGCCTCTGGCCCCGCTACGAGCAGTACTTC. Translation: CASSLWPRYEQYF.

A single count supports this clone. This sequence joins TRBV27 and TRBJ2-5; D perhaps matches TRBD2 (6 bases). The V end lost 5 bases, the J end lost 0 bases, and 10 bases lay between the germline ends. Germline lookup yields CDR1 MNHEY and CDR2 SMNVEV (reference sequence). The CDR3 runs 14 residues. The CDR3 sequence is CASSRAGNQETQYF. CDR3 coding DNA: TGTGCCAGCAGTCGTGCGGGAAACCAAGAGACCCAGTACTTC.

The CDR3 is CASSKAGARDTQYF. The CDR3 DNA reads TGTGCCAGCAGTAAGGCGGGAGCCAGAGATACGCAGTATTTT. The rearrangement uses TRBV28 and TRBJ2-3, with TRBD2 matching 7 bases. Germline V lookup: CDR1 MDHEN, CDR2 SYDVKM. V shed 5 bases and J 5 bases; nucleotides not matched to a gene: 7. The CDR3 spans 14 residues.